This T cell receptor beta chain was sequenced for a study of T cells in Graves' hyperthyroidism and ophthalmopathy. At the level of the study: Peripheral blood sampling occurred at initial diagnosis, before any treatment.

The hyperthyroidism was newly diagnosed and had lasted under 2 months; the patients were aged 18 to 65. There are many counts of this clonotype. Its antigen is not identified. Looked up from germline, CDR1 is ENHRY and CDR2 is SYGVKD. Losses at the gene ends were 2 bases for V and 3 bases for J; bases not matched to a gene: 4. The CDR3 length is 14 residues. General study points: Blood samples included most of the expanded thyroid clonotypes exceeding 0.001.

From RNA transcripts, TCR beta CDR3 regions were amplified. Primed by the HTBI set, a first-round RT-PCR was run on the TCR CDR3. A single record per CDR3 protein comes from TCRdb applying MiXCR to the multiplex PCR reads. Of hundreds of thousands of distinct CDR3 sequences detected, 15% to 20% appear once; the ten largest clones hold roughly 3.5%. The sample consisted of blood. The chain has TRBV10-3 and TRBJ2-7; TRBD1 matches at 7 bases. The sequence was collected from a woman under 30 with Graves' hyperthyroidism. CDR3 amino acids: CAISEDRASYEQYF. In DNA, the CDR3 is TGTGCCATCAGTGAGGACAGGGCCAGCTACGAGCAGTACTTC.